A selection of T cell receptor beta chains follows, all from one sample in a study of T cell responses to AZD1222 COVID-19 vaccine. The protocol was immunoSEQ multiplex PCR, while the TCRdb copy is restricted to in-frame clones and leaves out a portion. Of some 130,000 clones in the sample, around 85% were seen once. The source material was peripheral blood, sampled on day 0 of AZD1222 vaccination. These receptors originate from an adult in good health. CDR3s include the opening cysteine and the closing phenylalanine or tryptophan. The D gene is left open where the match is weak. Not all rows give a size; the values are once, few, many and, for expanded clones, a class.

TGTGCCAGCAGCTCCCGGTGGACTAGCGGGAGAAGTAATGAGCAGTTCTTC,CASSSRWTSGRSNEQFF,-,-,TRBV21-1,TRBJ2-1,17
TGTGCCAGCAGCCTAGGGGGCCTCGGGGATAACACTGAAGCTTTCTTT,CASSLGGLGDNTEAFF,TRBD1,few,TRBV11-2,TRBJ1-1,16
TGTGCCAGCAGCGCCGGTTTCTACAGCTTCCAAGAGACCCAGTACTTC,CASSAGFYSFQETQYF,-,-,TRBV3-1/TRBV3-2,TRBJ2-5,16
TGTGCCAGCAGTTGGGACAGGGATAGCAATCAGCCCCAGCATTTT,CASSWDRDSNQPQHF,TRBD1,-,TRBV2,TRBJ1-5,15
TGTGCCACCCCGGGGACGGACGGCACAGATACGCAGTATTTT,CATPGTDGTDTQYF,-,-,TRBV5-4,TRBJ2-3,14
TGTGCCAGCAGTGCTTTAGCGGGGGGCAACTACGAGCAGTACTTC,CASSALAGGNYEQYF,TRBD2,-,TRBV6-4,TRBJ2-7,15
TGTGCCTGGCAGTCGGGTGGCACCTACAATGAGCAGTTCTTC,CAWQSGGTYNEQFF,-,-,TRBV30,TRBJ2-1,14
TGTGCCAGCTCACCCCTGACAGGGAATAGCAATCAGCCCCAGCATTTT,CASSPLTGNSNQPQHF,TRBD1,-,TRBV18,TRBJ1-5,16
TGTGCCACCAGTGTAAGCGGGGGCCGGAACAATCAGCCCCAGCATTTT,CATSVSGGRNNQPQHF,-,-,TRBV24-1,TRBJ1-5,16
TGTGCCAGCAGCCAAGAAAAGGGCAGGGGGCAAGAGACCCAGTACTTC,CASSQEKGRGQETQYF,TRBD1,-,TRBV3-1/TRBV3-2,TRBJ2-5,16
TGTGCCATCAGTGAGTCCATCGCGTCTGGGGCCAACGTCCTGACTTTC,CAISESIASGANVLTF,-,many,TRBV10-3,TRBJ2-6,16
TGCGCCAGCAGCCAAGGTCCTAGCCAGAACACCGGGGAGCTGTTTTTT,CASSQGPSQNTGELFF,-,-,TRBV4-3,TRBJ2-2,16
TGTGCCAGCAGCGTAGCCCCCAAGACCGGGACTAGCGGGGGGGCTCAAAACATTCAGTACTTC,CASSVAPKTGTSGGAQNIQYF,TRBD2,-,TRBV9,TRBJ2-4,21
TGTGCCAGCCTGAACACCGGGGAGCTGTTTTTT,CASLNTGELFF,-,-,TRBV11-3,TRBJ2-2,11
TGCGCCAGCAGCCAAGTCGAGAGAGAGACCCAGTACTTC,CASSQVERETQYF,-,-,TRBV4-1,TRBJ2-5,13
TGTGCCAGCAGCTTTCTCCGGGGCACTGAAGCTTTCTTT,CASSFLRGTEAFF,-,few,TRBV11-3,TRBJ1-1,13
TGCGCCAGCAGTTTAGGACAGCAAACCTACGAGCAGTACTTC,CASSLGQQTYEQYF,-,once,TRBV10-2,TRBJ2-7,14
TGCGCCAGCAGCTTCGGCGGGGGGATCTCCTACGAGCAGTACTTC,CASSFGGGISYEQYF,TRBD2,-,TRBV5-1,TRBJ2-7,15
TGTGCCAGCAGCTTAATAGGGGCGGGCACCGGGGAGCTGTTTTTT,CASSLIGAGTGELFF,-,-,TRBV7-3,TRBJ2-2,15
TGTGCCAGCAGCTTGGGGGGACAGCTATTCTCTGGTACCGGCTACACCTTC,CASSLGGQLFSGTGYTF,TRBD1,once,TRBV5-5,TRBJ1-2,17
TGCGCCAGCAGCTTACACCCTAGCACAGATACGCAGTATTTT,CASSLHPSTDTQYF,-,-,TRBV5-1,TRBJ2-3,14
TGTGCCTGGCAAGTAGCCTACGAGCAGTACTTC,CAWQVAYEQYF,-,-,TRBV30,TRBJ2-7,11
TGTGCCAGCAGCGTAGAGGGAGGGGGGCACATTCAGTACTTC,CASSVEGGGHIQYF,-,-,TRBV9,TRBJ2-4,14
TGTGCCAGCAGCCCCAGGCGTAACTATGGCTACACCTTC,CASSPRRNYGYTF,-,-,TRBV7-3,TRBJ1-2,13
TGTGCCAGCAGCCCCAGGGGGACAGGGCTTTATAGCACCATATATTTT,CASSPRGTGLYSTIYF,TRBD1,-,TRBV3-1/TRBV3-2,TRBJ1-3,16
TGTGCCTGGAGTAGGGGCGCCTCGGTCTATGGCTACACCTTC,CAWSRGASVYGYTF,-,-,TRBV30,TRBJ1-2,14
TGTGCCAGCAGGGGGGTGGGTCAGCCCCAGCATTTT,CASRGVGQPQHF,-,few,TRBV6-5,TRBJ1-5,12
TGTGCCAGCAGCCGTCCGGGGGCGTACACTGAAGCTTTCTTT,CASSRPGAYTEAFF,-,-,TRBV6-5,TRBJ1-1,14
TGTGCCACTCGGGACGACCTCTACGAGCAGTACTTC,CATRDDLYEQYF,-,-,TRBV19,TRBJ2-7,12